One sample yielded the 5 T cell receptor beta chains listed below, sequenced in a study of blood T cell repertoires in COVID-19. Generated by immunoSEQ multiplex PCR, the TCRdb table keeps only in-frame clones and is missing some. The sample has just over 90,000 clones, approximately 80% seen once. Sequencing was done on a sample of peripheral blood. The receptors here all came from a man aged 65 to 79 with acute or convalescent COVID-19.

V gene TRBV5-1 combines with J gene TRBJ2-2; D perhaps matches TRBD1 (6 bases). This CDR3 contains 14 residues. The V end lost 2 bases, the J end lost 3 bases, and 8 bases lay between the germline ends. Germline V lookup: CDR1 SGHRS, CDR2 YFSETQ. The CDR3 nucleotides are TGCGCCAGCAGCTTATCAGGGGACACCGGGGAGCTGTTTTTT. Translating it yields CASSLSGDTGELFF.

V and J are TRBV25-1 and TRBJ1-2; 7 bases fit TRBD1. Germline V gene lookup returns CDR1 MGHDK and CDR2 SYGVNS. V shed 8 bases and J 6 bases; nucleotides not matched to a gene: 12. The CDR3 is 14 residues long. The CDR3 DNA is TGTGCCAGCGTTGGGTTCGACAGGGAAGATGGCTACACCTTC. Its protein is CASVGFDREDGYTF.

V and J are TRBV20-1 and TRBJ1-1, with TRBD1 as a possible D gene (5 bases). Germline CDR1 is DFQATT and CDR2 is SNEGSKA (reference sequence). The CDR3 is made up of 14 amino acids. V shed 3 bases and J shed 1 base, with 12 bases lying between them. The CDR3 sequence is CSASKDGGNTEAFF. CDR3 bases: TGCAGTGCTAGTAAAGACGGGGGGAACACTGAAGCTTTCTTT.

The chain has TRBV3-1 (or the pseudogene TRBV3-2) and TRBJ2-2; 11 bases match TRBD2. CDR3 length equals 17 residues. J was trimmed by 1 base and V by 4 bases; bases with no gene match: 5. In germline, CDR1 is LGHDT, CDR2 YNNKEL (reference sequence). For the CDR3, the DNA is TGTGCCAGCAGCCGCCTGACTAGCGGGGTGAACACCGGGGAGCTGTTTTTT. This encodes CASSRLTSGVNTGELFF.

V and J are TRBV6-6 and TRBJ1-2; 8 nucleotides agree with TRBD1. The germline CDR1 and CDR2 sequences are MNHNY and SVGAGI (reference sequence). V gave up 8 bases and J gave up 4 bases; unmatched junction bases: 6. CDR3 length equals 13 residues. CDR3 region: CASYGDRSYGYTF. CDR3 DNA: TGTGCCAGCTATGGGGACAGGAGCTATGGCTACACCTTC.